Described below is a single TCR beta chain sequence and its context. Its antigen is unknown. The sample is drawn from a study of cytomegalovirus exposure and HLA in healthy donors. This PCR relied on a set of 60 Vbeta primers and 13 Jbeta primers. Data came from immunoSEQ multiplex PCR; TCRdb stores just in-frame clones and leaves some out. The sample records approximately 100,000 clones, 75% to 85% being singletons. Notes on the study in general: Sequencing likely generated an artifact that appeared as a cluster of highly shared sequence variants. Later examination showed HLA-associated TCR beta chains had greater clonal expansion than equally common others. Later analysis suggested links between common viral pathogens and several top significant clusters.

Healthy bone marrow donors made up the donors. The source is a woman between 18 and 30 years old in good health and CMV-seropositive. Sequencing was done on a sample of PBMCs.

The CDR3 sequence is CASSFITGDNSPLHF. The DNA of the CDR3 is TGCGCCAGCAGCTTCATTACCGGAGATAATTCACCCCTCCACTTT. V usage is TRBV5-1 and J usage is TRBJ1-6, with D unresolved. Per germline, CDR1 SGHRS and CDR2 YFSETQ. The CDR3 contains 15 residues. V lost 2 bases and J lost 5, with 11 bases in between. Looking up the rest from reference TRBV5-1 and TRBJ1-6 gives the full variable domain: KAGVTQTPRYLIKTRGQQVTLSCSPISGHRSVSWYQQTPGQGLQFLFEYFSETQRNKGNFPGRFSGRQFSNSRSEMNVSTLELGDSALYLCASSFITGDNSPLHFGNGTRLTVT.